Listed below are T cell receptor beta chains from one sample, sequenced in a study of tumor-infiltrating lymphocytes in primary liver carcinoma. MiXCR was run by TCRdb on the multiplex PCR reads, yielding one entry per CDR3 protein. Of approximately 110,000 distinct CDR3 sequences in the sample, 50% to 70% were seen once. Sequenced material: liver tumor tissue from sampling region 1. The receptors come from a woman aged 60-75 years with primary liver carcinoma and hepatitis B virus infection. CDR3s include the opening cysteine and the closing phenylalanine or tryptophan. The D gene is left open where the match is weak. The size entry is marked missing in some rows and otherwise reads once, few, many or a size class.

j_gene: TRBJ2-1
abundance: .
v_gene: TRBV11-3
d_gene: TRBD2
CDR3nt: TGTGCCAGCAGTTTAGGAGCTAGCGGGAAGTTTGAGCAGTTCTTC
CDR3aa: CASSLGASGKFEQFF

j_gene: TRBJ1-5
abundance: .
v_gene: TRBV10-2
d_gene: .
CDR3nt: TGCGCCAGCACCGGGGGGCTCCTGGCGCGAGGCAATCAGCCCCAGCATTTT
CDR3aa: CASTGGLLARGNQPQHF

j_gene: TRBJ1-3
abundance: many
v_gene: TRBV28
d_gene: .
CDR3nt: TGTGCCAGCAGTAAACCCAGACAGGCCAACTCTGGAAACACCATATATTTT
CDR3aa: CASSKPRQANSGNTIYF

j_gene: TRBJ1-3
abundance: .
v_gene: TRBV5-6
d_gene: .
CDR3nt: TGTGCCAGCAGCTTGTTTGGGTTAAGGTCTGGAAGCACCATATATTTT
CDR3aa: CASSLFGLRSGSTIYF

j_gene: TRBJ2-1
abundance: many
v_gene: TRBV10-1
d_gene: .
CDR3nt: TGCGCCAGCAGTGAAGGACAGCCGGCCTACAATGAGCAGTTCTTC
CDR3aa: CASSEGQPAYNEQFF

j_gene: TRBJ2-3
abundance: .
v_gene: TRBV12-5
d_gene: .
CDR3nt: TGTGCTAGTGGTTTGGCCCGTTTAGATACGCAGTATTTT
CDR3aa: CASGLARLDTQYF

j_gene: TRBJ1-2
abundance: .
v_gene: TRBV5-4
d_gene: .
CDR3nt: TGTGCCAGCAGCTGGTGGGGAGGAGGTGATGGCTACACCTTC
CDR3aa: CASSWWGGGDGYTF

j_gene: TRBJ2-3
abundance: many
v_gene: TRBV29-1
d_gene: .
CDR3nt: TGCAGCGTTGATCTGGGGGGATTGGATACGCAGTATTTT
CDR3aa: CSVDLGGLDTQYF

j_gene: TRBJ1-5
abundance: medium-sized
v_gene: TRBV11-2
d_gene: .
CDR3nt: TGTGCCAGCAGCCGGGACAATCAGCCCCAGCATTTT
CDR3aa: CASSRDNQPQHF

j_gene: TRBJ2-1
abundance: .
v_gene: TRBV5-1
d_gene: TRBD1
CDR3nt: TGCGCCAGCAGCTCGTCGGGACAGGGGTACAATGAGCAGTTCTTC
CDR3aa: CASSSSGQGYNEQFF

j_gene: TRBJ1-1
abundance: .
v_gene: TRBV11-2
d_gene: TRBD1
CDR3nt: TGTACCAGCGGGGGGACAGGGGGCAAGGGCACTGAAGCTATCTTT
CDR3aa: CTSGGTGGKGTEAIF

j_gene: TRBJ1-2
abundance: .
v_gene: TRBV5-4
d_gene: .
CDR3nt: TGTGCCAGCAGCTTGGAGATTCCTAACTATGGCTACACCTTC
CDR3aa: CASSLEIPNYGYTF

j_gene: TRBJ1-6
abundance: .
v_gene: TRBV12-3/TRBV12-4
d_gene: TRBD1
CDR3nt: TGTGCCAGCAATCTCAGGACAGGGGAGAATTCACCCCTCCACTTT
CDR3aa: CASNLRTGENSPLHF

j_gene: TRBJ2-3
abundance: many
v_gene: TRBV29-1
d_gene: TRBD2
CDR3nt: TGCAGCGTTGGTGCGGGAGGGTCCAGGAATACGCAGTATTTT
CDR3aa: CSVGAGGSRNTQYF

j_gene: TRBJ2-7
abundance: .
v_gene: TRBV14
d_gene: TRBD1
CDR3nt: TGTGCCAGCAGCCGAGGACAGGAAGGCAACAACGAGCAGTACTTC
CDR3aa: CASSRGQEGNNEQYF

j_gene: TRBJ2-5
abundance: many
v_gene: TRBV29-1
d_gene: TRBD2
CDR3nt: TGCAGCACCTGGGGGGCTAGCGGGAGACAAGAGACCCAGTACTTC
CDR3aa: CSTWGASGRQETQYF

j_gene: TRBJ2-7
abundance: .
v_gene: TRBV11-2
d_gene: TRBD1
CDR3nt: TGTGCTAGCAGCGGCCACGACAGGGACGACTACGAGCAGTACTTC
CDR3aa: CASSGHDRDDYEQYF

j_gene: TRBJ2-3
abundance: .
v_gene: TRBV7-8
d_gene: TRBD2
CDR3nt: TGTGCCAGCAGCTTAGTACTAGCGGCAGTGGATACGCAGTATTTT
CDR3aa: CASSLVLAAVDTQYF

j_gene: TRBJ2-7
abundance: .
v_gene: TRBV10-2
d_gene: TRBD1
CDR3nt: TGCGCCAGCACCAAACCCCCAGGGGGCGGCCCCTACGAGCAGTACTTC
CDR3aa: CASTKPPGGGPYEQYF

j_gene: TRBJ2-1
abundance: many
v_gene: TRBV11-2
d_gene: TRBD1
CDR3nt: TGTGCCAGCGAGACAGGGAGCTACAATGAGCAGTTCTTC
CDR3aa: CASETGSYNEQFF

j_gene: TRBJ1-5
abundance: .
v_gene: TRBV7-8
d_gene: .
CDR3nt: TGTGCCAGCAGCTCCCTGGTTGGGAAGAGCAATCAGCCCCAGCATTTT
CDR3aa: CASSSLVGKSNQPQHF

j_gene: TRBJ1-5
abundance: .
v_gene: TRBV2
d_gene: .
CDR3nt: TGTGCCAACAGTGAAAGTAGGGGACCTCAGCCCCAGCATTTT
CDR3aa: CANSESRGPQPQHF

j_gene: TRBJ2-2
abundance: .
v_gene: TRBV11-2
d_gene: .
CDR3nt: TGTGTCAGCAGCTTAGTTAGACTAGTGCATCGTCCGACCGGGGAGCTGTTTTTT
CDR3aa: CVSSLVRLVHRPTGELFF

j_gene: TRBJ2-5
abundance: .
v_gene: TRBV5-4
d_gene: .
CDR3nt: TGTGCCAGCAGCGATATAGCGAGATTGGAGACCCAGTACTTC
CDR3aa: CASSDIARLETQYF

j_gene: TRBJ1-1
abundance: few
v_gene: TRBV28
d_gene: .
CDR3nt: TGTGCCAGCAGCTTAAAGACTACGGGACGTAATGAAGCTTTCTTT
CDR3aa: CASSLKTTGRNEAFF

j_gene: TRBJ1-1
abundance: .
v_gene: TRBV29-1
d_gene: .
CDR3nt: TGCAGCGTTCAGGGAAGGGTCACTGAAGTGTTCTTT
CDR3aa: CSVQGRVTEVFF

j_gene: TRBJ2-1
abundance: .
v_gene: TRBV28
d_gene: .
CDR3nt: TGTGCCAGCAGTTTTTTAGTTTACAATGAGCAGTTCTTC
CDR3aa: CASSFLVYNEQFF

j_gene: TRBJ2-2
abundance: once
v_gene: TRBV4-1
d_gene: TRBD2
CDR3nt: TGCGCCAGCAGCCATTCTTCCGGGACTAGAGCCTCCGGGGAGCTGTTTTTT
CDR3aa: CASSHSSGTRASGELFF

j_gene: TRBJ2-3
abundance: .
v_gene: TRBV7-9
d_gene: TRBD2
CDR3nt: TGTGCCAGCAGCGCCGCTAACGGGAGGGCCTTTGGCACAGATACGCAGTATTTT
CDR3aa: CASSAANGRAFGTDTQYF

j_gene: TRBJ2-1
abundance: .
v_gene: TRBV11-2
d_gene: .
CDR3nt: TGTGTCCGCAGACAGGTTCGGAGGGGAACTAAGCAGTTCTTC
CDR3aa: CVRRQVRRGTKQFF

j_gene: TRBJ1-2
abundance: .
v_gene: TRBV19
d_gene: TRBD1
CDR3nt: TGTGCCAGTAGTAATACCGGGACAGCAAACTATGGCTACACCTTC
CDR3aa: CASSNTGTANYGYTF

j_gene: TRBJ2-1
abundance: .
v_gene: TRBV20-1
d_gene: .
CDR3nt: TGCAGTGCCTGGGGGAATGAGCAGTTCTTC
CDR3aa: CSAWGNEQFF

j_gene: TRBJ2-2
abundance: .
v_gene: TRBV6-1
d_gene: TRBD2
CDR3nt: TGTACCTGCAGTGTCGAGGGACTAGCAAGGGGCGGGGAGCTGTTTTTT
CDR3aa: CTCSVEGLARGGELFF

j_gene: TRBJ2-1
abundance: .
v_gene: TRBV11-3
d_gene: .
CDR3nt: TGTGCAGGCAGCTTAGGTCGGGCCCTCAATGAGCAGTTCTTC
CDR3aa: CAGSLGRALNEQFF

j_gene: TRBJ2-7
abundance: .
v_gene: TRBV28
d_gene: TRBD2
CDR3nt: TGTGCCAGCTCTACCCCCCGGACTAGCCGGAGGGCCCGCTTTCGGGAGCAGTACTTC
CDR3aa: CASSTPRTSRRARFREQYF

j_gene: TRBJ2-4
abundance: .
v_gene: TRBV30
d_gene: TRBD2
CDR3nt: TGTGCCTGGAGTGCTCAGCGGGAGAAATTACAAAACATTCAGTACTTC
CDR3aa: CAWSAQREKLQNIQYF

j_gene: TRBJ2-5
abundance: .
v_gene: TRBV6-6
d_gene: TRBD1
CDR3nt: TGTGCCAGCAAAACAGGGGCGGTTCGAGAGACCCAATACTTC
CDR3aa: CASKTGAVRETQYF

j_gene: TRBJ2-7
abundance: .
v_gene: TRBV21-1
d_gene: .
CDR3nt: TGTGCCAGCAGCAAAGCCCTCAGGACCTCCCTCCAGCGGGAGATTATATACGAGCAGTACTTC
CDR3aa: CASSKALRTSLQREIIYEQYF

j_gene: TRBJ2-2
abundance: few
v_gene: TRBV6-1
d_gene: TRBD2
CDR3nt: TGTGCCAGCGGAAAACTAGCGGGAGGGCCGGGGACCGGGGAGCTGTTTTTT
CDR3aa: CASGKLAGGPGTGELFF